The clone carrying this TCR beta chain was counted once. What it binds is not known. UMIs were added to TCR cDNA along with a universal primer site when it was made by 5'RACE template switching. Each CDR3 protein is one row after TCRdb ran MiXCR on the 5' RACE reads. Among 150,000 to 200,000 distinct CDR3 sequences listed, 5.5% to 7.5% were seen once. This entry is derived from a study of T cells after yellow fever vaccination. Study results and caveats: After the booster, approximately 96% of CD4 and just over 85% of CD8 primary-response clones were re-detected.

This CDR3 is 13 amino acids long. V gave up 2 bases and J gave up 1 base, with 6 bases separating them. Germline lookup yields CDR1 SGHRS and CDR2 YFSETQ. This chain joins TRBV5-1 and TRBJ1-1, with D unresolved. This specimen was CD4+ T cells sorted from PBMCs, taken roughly 5 days after the first yellow fever vaccination. The sequence was obtained from a man aged 18 to 29 who received the YFV17D yellow fever vaccine. In DNA form, the CDR3 reads TGCGCCAGCAGCTTTAACCAGAACACTGAAGCTTTCTTT. Protein sequence: CASSFNQNTEAFF.